The following is a T cell receptor (beta chain) sequence with its context. The data originate from a study of blood T cell repertoires in COVID-19. The wider study: From the United States, Italy and Spain came samples of acute and convalescent COVID-19. T cells, B-cell-depleted T cells, or PBMCs supplied cDNA or gDNA.

This CDR3 is built from 15 residues. With 5 bases removed from V and 2 bases from J, the gap between germline ends came to 16 bases. CDR1 is SGHTA and CDR2 is FQGNSA in the germline V gene. Clones were sequenced by immunoSEQ multiplex PCR, and TCRdb holds only the in-frame ones, with some missing. Of roughly 260,000 clones in the sample, 88% were seen once. The V gene is TRBV7-2, the J gene TRBJ2-7; tentative D call: TRBD1 (5 bases). The specimen sequenced was peripheral blood. The clonotype originates from a woman aged 40 to 50 who had recovered from COVID-19. The CDR3 here is CASSVSPLGAYEQYF. The CDR3 DNA sequence: TGTGCCAGCAGCGTAAGTCCTTTAGGGGCCTACGAGCAGTACTTC.